These T cell receptor beta chains were read from a single sample in a study of PD-L1 blockade in urothelial cancer. Produced via immunoSEQ multiplex PCR; TCRdb's table is partial and in-frame only. In the table there are 40,000 to 45,000 clones, around nine tenths of which are singletons. Here the sequenced sample was PBMCs, taken around atezolizumab (anti-PD-L1) treatment. These receptors were taken from an older woman with urothelial cancer. CDR3s include the opening cysteine and the closing phenylalanine or tryptophan. The order of the fields is V gene, J gene, clone size, D gene, CDR3 DNA, CDR3 protein. D genes are given only for firm matches. Clone size is not always given. Where it is, it says once, few, many or a class for expanded clones.

>TRBV2|TRBJ1-5|-|-
TGTGCCAGCAGGACGGAGGGCAATCAGCCCCAGCATTTT
CASRTEGNQPQHF
>TRBV15|TRBJ1-6|-|-
TGTGCCACCAGACTCCGAGCGGGTCCCCTCCACTTT
CATRLRAGPLHF
>TRBV11-3|TRBJ1-1|-|TRBD1
TGTGCCAGCAGCTTAGGGACAGGGGATACTGAAGCTTTCTTT
CASSLGTGDTEAFF
>TRBV4-3|TRBJ1-2|-|TRBD1
TGCGCCAGCAGCCAAGTCACCGGGACAGGGGGCTCTAACTATGGCTACACCTTC
CASSQVTGTGGSNYGYTF
>TRBV6-4|TRBJ2-2|-|TRBD1
TGTGCCAGCAGGGGACAGGGGCCCACCGGGGAGCTGTTTTTT
CASRGQGPTGELFF
>TRBV5-1|TRBJ2-1|-|TRBD2
TGCGCCAGCAGCCTCGGGACTAGCGGGAGTAATGAGCAGTTCTTC
CASSLGTSGSNEQFF
>TRBV21-1|TRBJ1-1|once|-
TGTGCCAACCCCAGTCCGGGGAGGGCCACTGAAGCTTTCTTT
CANPSPGRATEAFF
>TRBV18|TRBJ1-2|-|TRBD1
TGTGCCAGCTCACCATCTTTCGGGACAGGGAGTTATGGCTACACCTTC
CASSPSFGTGSYGYTF
>TRBV2|TRBJ1-2|-|-
TGTGCCAACCCTCAGGGTAACTATGGCTACACCTTC
CANPQGNYGYTF
>TRBV10-3|TRBJ1-2|-|-
TGTGCCATCAAAGGAGGGGACTATGGCTACACCTTC
CAIKGGDYGYTF
>TRBV28|TRBJ1-2|-|TRBD1
TGTGCCAGCAGTTTATGGACCTGGGACAGAGCTAACTATGGCTACACCTTC
CASSLWTWDRANYGYTF
>TRBV28|TRBJ2-7|-|TRBD2
TGTGCCAGCAGACAACCTCCGGGACTAGCGGGAGATGAGCAGTACTTC
CASRQPPGLAGDEQYF
>TRBV9|TRBJ2-7|once|TRBD1
TGTGCCAGCAGCGTAACGGGACAGGGAAGCGAGCAGTACTTC
CASSVTGQGSEQYF
>TRBV15|TRBJ2-7|-|-
TGTGCCACCAGCAGAGAGCCGGGGGTAGACTACGAGCAGTACTTC
CATSREPGVDYEQYF
>TRBV7-6|TRBJ2-5|-|TRBD2
TGTGCCAGCAGCTGGGGAGGGCTAGCGGGACCCAAGGCCCAGTACTTC
CASSWGGLAGPKAQYF
>TRBV13|TRBJ2-7|-|TRBD1
TGTGCCAGCAGCTTCTGGACAGGAGTCTCCTACGAGCAGTACTTC
CASSFWTGVSYEQYF
>TRBV9|TRBJ2-2|-|TRBD2
TGTGCCAGCAGCGTAGTCTGGGGACTAGCGAGTGCCGGGGAGCTGTTTTTT
CASSVVWGLASAGELFF
>TRBV27|TRBJ2-7|-|-
TGTGCCAGCACTAGAAGGCGGGGTTCCTACGAGCAGTACTTC
CASTRRRGSYEQYF
>TRBV11-2|TRBJ2-3|-|TRBD2
TGTGCCAGCAGCTCGTCCTTAGCGGGACTTAGCACAGATACGCAGTATTTT
CASSSSLAGLSTDTQYF
>TRBV10-3|TRBJ1-1|-|-
TGTGCCATCAGTGAGTTCAGAGGTCCGGACACTGAAGCTTTCTTT
CAISEFRGPDTEAFF
>TRBV18|TRBJ2-1|-|TRBD1
TGTGCCAGCTCACCCCAGACAGGGGACACAGCAGATGAGCAGTTCTTC
CASSPQTGDTADEQFF
>TRBV5-4|TRBJ1-1|-|-
TGTGCCAGCAGCTTGGCCGGGGAGGGAAGCACTGAAGCTTTCTTT
CASSLAGEGSTEAFF
>TRBV5-5|TRBJ2-1|-|TRBD2
TGTGCCAGCAGCTTGGGACTAGCGGACTACAATGAGCAGTTCTTC
CASSLGLADYNEQFF
>TRBV15|TRBJ1-5|-|-
TGTGCCACCAGCAGAGGACGGGGTTTGGGTCAGCCCCAGCATTTT
CATSRGRGLGQPQHF
>TRBV2|TRBJ2-5|-|-
TGTGCCAGCAGTGTGGGGCCAGGACAAGAGACCCAGTACTTC
CASSVGPGQETQYF
>TRBV21-1|TRBJ2-7|-|-
TGTGCCAGCAGCCCCCAGGGGGCTTACGAGCAGTACTTC
CASSPQGAYEQYF
>TRBV5-4|TRBJ1-6|-|-
TGTGCCAGCAGACGGACGGAAGACAGGACACCCCTCCACTTT
CASRRTEDRTPLHF
>TRBV28|TRBJ1-1|-|TRBD1
TGTGCCAGCAGTCGGGGACAGGGCACTGAAGCTTTCTTT
CASSRGQGTEAFF
>TRBV15|TRBJ2-4|-|-
TGTGCCACCAACGATGCCTTCACGGACTCCAAAAACATTCAGTACTTC
CATNDAFTDSKNIQYF
>TRBV19|TRBJ1-6|-|-
TGTGCCAGTAGTATGACAGCCAAGGGTACTTCACCCCTCCACTTT
CASSMTAKGTSPLHF
>TRBV28|TRBJ1-3|-|-
TGTGCCAGCAGTTTTTTGGACTGGGCGCACGCGGGGAGCTCTGGAAACACCATATATTTT
CASSFLDWAHAGSSGNTIYF
>TRBV9|TRBJ2-5|-|TRBD2
TGTGCCAGCAGCGAACTAGCGGCCGGCGCGGGAAAGACCCAGTACTTC
CASSELAAGAGKTQYF
>TRBV7-8|TRBJ2-2|-|-
TGTGCCAGCAGCTTAGCGAGGCCAGGGGCAAACGGCGGGGAGCTGTTTTTT
CASSLARPGANGGELFF
>TRBV18|TRBJ1-2|-|TRBD1
TGTGCCAGCTCACCCGGGACAGGGAGAGGCTACACCTTC
CASSPGTGRGYTF
>TRBV27|TRBJ2-7|once|TRBD1
TGTGCCAGCAGTATCGGACAGGGAAGCTCCTACGAGCAGTACTTC
CASSIGQGSSYEQYF
>TRBV6-1|TRBJ1-4|-|-
TGTGCCAGCAGTTGGACAGCTTCAACTAATGAAAAACTGTTTTTT
CASSWTASTNEKLFF
>TRBV6-5|TRBJ1-2|once|-
TGTGCCAGCGGCTTAGCAGGGCCCAGAAGATATGGCTACACCTTC
CASGLAGPRRYGYTF
>TRBV5-6|TRBJ2-3|-|-
TGTGCCAGCACCCGGAGGGGGGGCCCGGGTTATACGCAGTATTTT
CASTRRGGPGYTQYF
>TRBV27|TRBJ2-5|-|-
TGTGCCAGCAGTCGCAGGGTCCTTGAGACCCAGTACTTC
CASSRRVLETQYF
>TRBV2|TRBJ2-6|-|TRBD1
TGTGCCAGCAGTGGGACAGGGGGCTCGGGGGCCAACGTCCTGACTTTC
CASSGTGGSGANVLTF
>TRBV7-3|TRBJ1-1|once|-
TGTGCCAGCAGACGACAGATGAACACTGAAGCTTTCTTT
CASRRQMNTEAFF
>TRBV2|TRBJ2-7|-|TRBD1
TGTGCCAGCACCTCTAGGACAGGGTCTCAGTACGAGCAGTACTTC
CASTSRTGSQYEQYF
>TRBV5-6|TRBJ2-5|-|TRBD2
TGTGCCAGCAGCCCTCGGAGTAGCGGGATGTACCAAGAGACCCAGTACTTC
CASSPRSSGMYQETQYF
>TRBV6-6|TRBJ1-2|-|-
TGTGCCAGCAGTTGGGGGGGCGGCTACACCTTC
CASSWGGGYTF
>TRBV29-1|TRBJ2-4|-|-
TGCAGCGTTGAAGTCCCCAGTTCAGACATTCAGTACTTC
CSVEVPSSDIQYF
>TRBV5-1|TRBJ2-5|-|TRBD1
TGCGCCAGCAGGGGGACAGGGGGTGAAGAGACCCAGTACTTC
CASRGTGGEETQYF
>TRBV7-9|TRBJ2-5|-|TRBD2
TGTGCCAGCAGCTGGGGGGGACGGGATGAGACCCAGTACTTC
CASSWGGRDETQYF
>TRBV5-1|TRBJ2-5|-|-
TGCGCCAGCAGCTTCAGGGGTTGGGGGGGGCAAGAGACCCAGTACTTC
CASSFRGWGGQETQYF
>TRBV6-5|TRBJ1-4|-|-
TGTGCCAGCAGGCCAGGGAGGACCGAAAAACTGTTTTTT
CASRPGRTEKLFF
>TRBV7-9|TRBJ2-1|-|TRBD1
TGTGCCAGCAGCTTAGCGGGACAGGACTACAATGAGCAGTTCTTC
CASSLAGQDYNEQFF
>TRBV10-3|TRBJ1-1|-|TRBD1
TGTGCCATCAGCACAGGGGCAGGCACTGAAGCTTTCTTT
CAISTGAGTEAFF
>TRBV21-1|TRBJ2-7|once|-
TGTGCCAGCAGCAAATCGGAGTACTTC
CASSKSEYF
>TRBV6-1|TRBJ1-1|-|TRBD1
TGTGCCAGCAGTGTAATCGGCCGGACAGGGAATCGGAACACTGAAGCTTTCTTT
CASSVIGRTGNRNTEAFF
>TRBV11-2|TRBJ1-1|-|-
TGTGCCAGCACCCCGCAGAGGCTGAACACTGAAGCTTTCTTT
CASTPQRLNTEAFF
>TRBV7-9|TRBJ2-2|-|-
TGTGCCAGCAGCCTACCCAGGGAGGTAGACACCGGGGAGCTGTTTTTT
CASSLPREVDTGELFF